The entry below gives a single TCR beta chain sequence along with its context. CDR3 size: 13 residues. Germline-derived CDR1 and CDR2 are SGHVS and FNYEAQ. Trimming took 4 bases from V and 4 from J, leaving 8 bases between them. TCRdb reanalysed the RT-PCR reads using MiXCR and keeps one entry per CDR3 protein. The repertoire consists of about 540,000 distinct CDR3 sequences, with under 30% occurring once and the leading ten covering 2.5% to 3%. This sample was included in a study of response to subunit inactivated influenza vaccine. These data were also reused for a study on T cells expressing NK-cell markers. According to that study: For TCR beta, cDNA was produced by 5'RACE template switching with UMIs.

The rearrangement links TRBV7-6 to TRBJ1-5, with no clear D. This TCR was sampled from a middle-aged man who received an inactivated influenza vaccine. Sequencing was performed on CD4+ T cells sorted from PBMCs, taken about 11 days after vaccination. Here the CDR3 DNA reads TGTGCCAGCAGCTCTGCAGCTAATCAGCCCCAGCATTTT. It translates to CASSSAANQPQHF.